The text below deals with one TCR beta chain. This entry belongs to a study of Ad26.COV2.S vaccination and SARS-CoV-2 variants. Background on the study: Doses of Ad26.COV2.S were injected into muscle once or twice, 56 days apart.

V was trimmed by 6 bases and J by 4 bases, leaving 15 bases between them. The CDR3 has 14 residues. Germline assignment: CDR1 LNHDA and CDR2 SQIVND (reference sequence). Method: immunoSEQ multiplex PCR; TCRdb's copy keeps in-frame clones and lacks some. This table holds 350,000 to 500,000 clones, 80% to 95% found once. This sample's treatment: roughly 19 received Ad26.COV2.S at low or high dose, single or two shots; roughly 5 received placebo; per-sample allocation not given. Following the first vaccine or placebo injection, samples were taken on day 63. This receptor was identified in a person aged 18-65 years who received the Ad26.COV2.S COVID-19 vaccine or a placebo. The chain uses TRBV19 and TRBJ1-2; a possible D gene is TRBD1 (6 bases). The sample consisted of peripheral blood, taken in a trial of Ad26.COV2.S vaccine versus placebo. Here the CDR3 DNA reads TGTGCCAGTAGCCTGGACAGCCCTTTCTATGGCTACACCTTC. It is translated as CASSLDSPFYGYTF.